Listed below are T cell receptor beta chains from one sample, sequenced in a study of T cells in Graves' hyperthyroidism and ophthalmopathy. TCRdb re-called the multiplex PCR reads with MiXCR, one entry per CDR3 protein. This table has 750,000 to 950,000 distinct CDR3 sequences, roughly 40% appearing once. The sample comprised blood. These receptors came from a man between 18 and 29 years old with Graves' hyperthyroidism. The CDR3 runs from the conserved cysteine through the conserved F or W. Each record gives: CDR3 DNA, CDR3 protein, clone size, V gene, D gene, J gene. D genes are given only for firm matches. Size is stated for part of the rows, as once, few or many counts, or as a class when the clone is expanded.

cdr3_nt: TGTACCAGCAGTTCAACTGCAGTACTGAACACTGAAGCTTTCTTT; cdr3_aa: CTSSSTAVLNTEAFF; clone_size: NA; v_call: TRBV7-2; d_call: NA; j_call: TRBJ1-1
cdr3_nt: TGTGCCAGTAGCCATGGACAGGTCGCAACTAATGAAAAACTGTTTTTT; cdr3_aa: CASSHGQVATNEKLFF; clone_size: many; v_call: TRBV19; d_call: TRBD1; j_call: TRBJ1-4
cdr3_nt: TGCAGCGCTTCCTGGACAGGGAACACTGAAGCTTTCTTT; cdr3_aa: CSASWTGNTEAFF; clone_size: many; v_call: TRBV29-1; d_call: TRBD1; j_call: TRBJ1-1
cdr3_nt: TGTGCCAGCAGCCAAGAAAGGACAGGGGCCTATGGCTACACCTTC; cdr3_aa: CASSQERTGAYGYTF; clone_size: many; v_call: TRBV3-1; d_call: TRBD1; j_call: TRBJ1-2
cdr3_nt: TGTGCCAGCAGTTTAAGGGGGGGGAGAAATGAAAAACTGTTTTTT; cdr3_aa: CASSLRGGRNEKLFF; clone_size: few; v_call: TRBV6-5; d_call: NA; j_call: TRBJ1-4
cdr3_nt: TGTGCCAGCAGCTTAACCGGGTTGACAGCTGGGGCCAACGTCCTGACTTTC; cdr3_aa: CASSLTGLTAGANVLTF; clone_size: many; v_call: TRBV7-3; d_call: NA; j_call: TRBJ2-6
cdr3_nt: TGTGCCAGCACTTGGGCACTGGGCTTGGGTGGCTACACCTTC; cdr3_aa: CASTWALGLGGYTF; clone_size: many; v_call: TRBV7-2; d_call: NA; j_call: TRBJ1-2
cdr3_nt: TGTGCCAGCAGCTTAGGTGGGCGTCAGGAAAAACTGTTTTTT; cdr3_aa: CASSLGGRQEKLFF; clone_size: NA; v_call: TRBV7-2; d_call: NA; j_call: TRBJ1-4
cdr3_nt: TGCGCCAGCAGTGAGCCCGATGAGGATTGGGGGACTGAAGCTTTCTTT; cdr3_aa: CASSEPDEDWGTEAFF; clone_size: many; v_call: TRBV10-2; d_call: NA; j_call: TRBJ1-1
cdr3_nt: TGCAGCGCTAACGCTGGGGCCGTCACTGAAGCTTTCTTT; cdr3_aa: CSANAGAVTEAFF; clone_size: many; v_call: TRBV29-1; d_call: NA; j_call: TRBJ1-1
cdr3_nt: TGTGCCATTGGGCCGGGGGCAAGGGATTCACCCCTCCACTTT; cdr3_aa: CAIGPGARDSPLHF; clone_size: NA; v_call: TRBV10-3; d_call: NA; j_call: TRBJ1-6
cdr3_nt: TGTGCCAGTTTCGATGGAGGGGACAGGGGCTTCAATCAGCCCCAGCATTTT; cdr3_aa: CASFDGGDRGFNQPQHF; clone_size: NA; v_call: TRBV19; d_call: TRBD1; j_call: TRBJ1-5
cdr3_nt: TGTGCCAGCAGCTTGGTGAACGCCAGGGACTCCTACGAGCAGTACTTC; cdr3_aa: CASSLVNARDSYEQYF; clone_size: NA; v_call: TRBV5-4; d_call: NA; j_call: TRBJ2-7